This entry lists 30 T cell receptor beta chains sequenced from one sample in a study of blood T cell repertoires in COVID-19. The method was immunoSEQ multiplex PCR; TCRdb's version includes in-frame clones alone and lacks a portion of them. The sample has about 33,000 clones, around 90% seen once. Material for sequencing was peripheral blood. These receptors were taken from a human donor in a cohort sampled during active COVID-19.

J is TRBJ1-1 and V is TRBV7-6; D is unresolved. V gave up 1 base and J gave up 7 bases, with 16 bases separating them. The CDR3 is 15 residues long. Germline values: CDR1 SGHVS, CDR2 FNYEAQ. Written as DNA, the CDR3 is TGTGCCAGCAGCTTAGGGATGTGGCCAGAGGGTGAAGCTTTCTTT. Translation: CASSLGMWPEGEAFF.

In this sample, this clone turned up once. The chain is built from TRBV11-2 and TRBJ2-7; D ambiguous. The CDR3 runs 14 residues. The V end was cut by 3 bases, the J end by 1 base, with 10 bases between. Per germline, CDR1 SGHAT and CDR2 FQNNGV. The DNA of the CDR3 is TGTGCCAGCAGCTTGCGGCAGTCTTCCTACGAGCAGTACTTC. This codes for CASSLRQSSYEQYF.

This chain connects TRBV5-1 to TRBJ1-2; 8 bases align to TRBD1. This CDR3 is built from 14 residues. Trimming cost V 4 bases and J 8 bases; bases outside gene matches: 10. The germline gives CDR1 SGHRS, CDR2 YFSETQ. The CDR3 loop is CASSPGQETGGYTF. The CDR3, as DNA: TGCGCCAGCAGCCCGGGACAGGAGACGGGCGGCTACACCTTC.

The gene calls are TRBV25-1 and TRBJ1-1; a weak D match, TRBD1 (5 bases). V was trimmed by 3 bases and J by 5 bases, leaving 13 bases between them. The CDR3 sequence is 14 residues long. Germline lookup yields CDR1 MGHDK and CDR2 SYGVNS. The CDR3 sequence: CASSEGAGRTEAFF. For the CDR3, the DNA is TGTGCCAGCAGTGAGGGTGCGGGACGAACTGAAGCTTTCTTT.

The chain recombines TRBV28 with TRBJ2-7; D is ambiguous. This CDR3 is built from 15 residues. Per the germline V gene, CDR1 is MDHEN and CDR2 is SYDVKM. The ends were cut back, 1 base at V and 0 bases at J, with 10 bases in the middle. CDR3 in amino acids: CASSLFRSRSYEQYF. The CDR3 region has the DNA TGTGCCAGCAGTTTATTTAGAAGTCGCTCCTACGAGCAGTACTTC.

The CDR3 spells CASSLSGTRSFSEQYF. The CDR3, as DNA: TGTGCCAGCAGCTTGTCCGGGACTAGGTCTTTTAGCGAGCAGTACTTC. V usage is TRBV7-6 and J usage is TRBJ2-7; 8 bases align to TRBD2. Germline values: CDR1 SGHVS, CDR2 FNYEAQ. The CDR3 loop spans 16 amino acids. V shed 3 bases and J 6 bases; nucleotides not matched to a gene: 13.

The gene calls are TRBV5-1 and TRBJ2-1; 12 bases are a match to TRBD2. V shed 0 bases and J 7 bases; nucleotides not matched to a gene: 8. Per the germline V gene, CDR1 is SGHRS and CDR2 is YFSETQ. The CDR3 spans 17 residues. The DNA for the CDR3 is TGCGCCAGCAGCTTGGCCGGGGCTAGCGGGGGGGCAAATGAGCAGTTCTTC. This sequence encodes CASSLAGASGGANEQFF.

This chain uses TRBV9 with TRBJ2-7; D possibly corresponds to TRBD2 (5 bases). The germline V gene has CDR1 SGDLS and CDR2 YYNGEE. With 0 bases removed from V and 3 bases from J, the gap between germline ends came to 10 bases. The CDR3 is 14 amino acids. The CDR3 protein is CASSVGGADYEQYF. The CDR3 region has the DNA TGTGCCAGCAGCGTAGGTGGAGCGGACTACGAGCAGTACTTC. Looking up the rest from reference TRBV9 and TRBJ2-7 gives the full variable domain: DSGVTQTPKHLITATGQRVTLRCSPRSGDLSVYWYQQSLDQGLQFLIQYYNGEERAKGNILERFSAQQFPDLHSELNLSSLELGDSALYFCASSVGGADYEQYFGPGTRLTVT.

The chain combines TRBV27 with TRBJ2-3, with TRBD2 matching over 8 bases. This CDR3 contains 16 residues. The junction had 9 bases not matched to a gene; V was cut back by 4 bases and J by 3 bases. The germline CDR1 and CDR2 sequences are MNHEY and SMNVEV (reference sequence). The CDR3 region has the DNA TGTGCCAGCAGTTCCGGACTAGCCGTGGGGACAGATACGCAGTATTTT. Its translation is CASSSGLAVGTDTQYF.

The chain carries TRBV3-1 (or the pseudogene TRBV3-2) and TRBJ2-3, with 8 bases lining up with TRBD2. This CDR3 is built from 16 residues. Germline CDR1 reads LGHDT; CDR2 reads YNNKEL (reference sequence). V lost 1 base, J lost 4 bases, and 7 bases stayed unmatched. CDR3 coding DNA: TGTGCCAGCAGCCAAGTATCCGGGGGGGGGTCAGATACGCAGTATTTT. Residues: CASSQVSGGGSDTQYF.

J is TRBJ2-3 and V is TRBV5-4, with TRBD2 matching 13 bases. CDR3 length: 15 amino acids. After removal of 4 bases from V and 3 bases from J, the junction contained 2 bases not matched to a gene. Germline CDR1 reads SGHNT; CDR2 reads YYREEE (reference sequence). The CDR3 nucleotides read TGTGCCAGCAGCCCGGGACTAGCGGGGACAGATACGCAGTATTTT. Protein: CASSPGLAGTDTQYF.

The chain couples TRBV9 to TRBJ2-1; 8 nucleotides align to TRBD2. The germline V gene has CDR1 SGDLS and CDR2 YYNGEE. J was trimmed by 6 bases and V by 0 bases; bases with no gene match: 5. This CDR3 is built from 15 residues. CDR3: CASSVAGTRGNEQFF. The CDR3 DNA sequence: TGTGCCAGCAGCGTAGCTGGGACTAGGGGCAATGAGCAGTTCTTC.

The V call is TRBV6-5, the J call TRBJ2-3; TRBD1 is a possible D gene (6 bases). The germline CDR1 and CDR2 sequences are MNHEY and SVGAGI. With 6 bases removed from V and 3 bases from J, the gap between germline ends came to 13 bases. The CDR3 extends over 14 amino acids. The CDR3 region is CASRGRGVTDTQYF. As DNA, the CDR3 is TGTGCCAGCAGGGGCAGGGGTGTTACAGATACGCAGTATTTT.

The V call is TRBV4-2, the J call TRBJ2-3; 7 bases map to TRBD2. After removal of 0 bases from V and 2 bases from J, the junction contained 8 bases not matched to a gene. Per germline, CDR1 LGHNA and CDR2 YNFKEQ. The CDR3 loop spans 17 amino acids. DNA for the CDR3: TGTGCCAGCAGCCAAGATGGGGGGGGATCCTTCACAGATACGCAGTATTTT. This sequence encodes CASSQDGGGSFTDTQYF.

The chain couples TRBV5-1 to TRBJ2-6; D ambiguous. CDR1 SGHRS and CDR2 YFSETQ come from the germline V gene. The CDR3 has 16 amino acids. The ends were cut back, 5 bases at V and 4 bases at J, with 16 bases in the middle. The CDR3 DNA sequence: TGCGCCAGCAGTCCCCTGGCTGTCGGGGGGGCCAACGTCCTGACTTTC. Residues: CASSPLAVGGANVLTF.

The chain joins TRBV23-1 to TRBJ2-7, with TRBD2 matching 7 bases. TRBV23-1 counts as an open reading frame of uncertain function. After removal of 3 bases from V and 3 bases from J, the junction contained 11 bases not matched to a gene. The CDR3 is 16 residues long. This CDR3 reads CASSHSEGRGHYEQYF. CDR3 nucleotide sequence: TGCGCCAGCAGTCACTCCGAGGGGAGGGGTCACTACGAGCAGTACTTC.

The genes are TRBV11-3 and TRBJ2-2; a possible D gene is TRBD2 (7 bases). Germline CDR1 SGHNT, CDR2 YENEEA. CDR3 length equals 20 residues. V gave up 5 bases and J gave up 0 bases, with 25 bases separating them. The CDR3 sequence is CASSHFVGVGGTPNTGELFF. For the CDR3, the DNA is TGTGCCAGCAGCCACTTTGTCGGGGTCGGGGGGACACCGAACACCGGGGAGCTGTTTTTT.

The J gene is TRBJ2-1, the V gene TRBV4-1; 10 nucleotides match TRBD2. CDR3 length equals 21 residues. With V trimmed by 1 base and J by 4 bases, 19 bases remained unmatched. Germline CDR1 is MGHRA and CDR2 is YSYEKL. CDR3 in DNA: TGCGCCAGCAGCCAAGCGACTGTAGCGGGGGGTCTGCAATTTTTTTACAATGAGCAGTTCTTC. Protein product: CASSQATVAGGLQFFYNEQFF.

The chain has TRBV4-1 and TRBJ2-7; 13 positions match TRBD2. The CDR3 has 16 residues. The trim removed 3 bases at V and 2 bases at J, leaving 4 bases unmatched. Germline CDR1 and CDR2: MGHRA and YSYEKL. In nucleotides, the CDR3 is TGCGCCAGCAGCCAGGCCGGGACTAGCGGGGCCTACGAGCAGTACTTC. Protein: CASSQAGTSGAYEQYF.

This rearrangement joins TRBV18 to TRBJ2-5, with a weak D call TRBD1 (5 bases). Between the trimmed V and J ends, which lost 2 bases and 5 bases, there was a span of 9 bases. Germline V gives CDR1 KGHSH, CDR2 LQKENI. The length of the CDR3 is 13 residues. The CDR3: CASSPGARETQYF. CDR3 sequence (DNA): TGTGCCAGCTCACCAGGGGCTCGGGAGACCCAGTACTTC.

A word on this clone: Since the CDR3 does not end with the conserved phenylalanine or tryptophan, this likely comes from a read error. No DNA is shown, since the ends of the CDR3 on it are uncertain; the CDR3 is the one TCRdb lists. V and J are TRBV19 and TRBJ1-6. Germline V gene data show CDR1 as LNHDA and CDR2 as SQIVND (reference sequence). The CDR3 numbers 9 amino acids, ends counted. The CDR3 sequence: CASKIIGPP.

The chain employs TRBV7-2 and TRBJ2-5; 10 positions match TRBD2. V shed 2 bases and J 5 bases; nucleotides not matched to a gene: 5. CDR1 is SGHTA and CDR2 is FQGNSA in the germline V gene. The CDR3 has 15 amino acids. CDR3 bases: TGTGCCAGCAGCTTATCTAGCGGGAGAACGGAGACCCAGTACTTC. Protein: CASSLSSGRTETQYF.

This chain connects TRBV7-9 to TRBJ1-5; 11 bases match TRBD1. This CDR3 comprises 16 residues. The ends lost 1 base at V and 6 bases at J; junction bases unmatched: 5. Germline values: CDR1 SEHNR, CDR2 FQNEAQ (reference sequence). This CDR3 reads CASSLGWTGGTQPQHF. The CDR3 DNA is TGTGCCAGCAGCTTAGGTTGGACAGGGGGCACTCAGCCCCAGCATTTT.

The rearrangement joins TRBV28 to TRBJ1-6, with 8 bases fitting TRBD1. The V gene's germline CDR1 is MDHEN and CDR2 SYDVKM. Unmatched junction bases numbered 5, after V lost 6 bases and J lost 1 base. This CDR3 contains 16 residues. Here the CDR3 DNA reads TGTGCCAGCAGCCCAGGGGGCGAATCCTATAATTCACCCCTCCACTTT. Translation: CASSPGGESYNSPLHF.

The chain couples TRBV6-5 to TRBJ1-1; no clear D. CDR3 length: 14 amino acids. V lost 0 bases, J lost 3 bases, and 8 bases lay in between. Germline CDR1 reads MNHEY; CDR2 reads SVGAGI. The CDR3 sequence: CASSYSIEYTEAFF. DNA for the CDR3: TGTGCCAGCAGTTACTCGATCGAGTACACTGAAGCTTTCTTT.

This chain joins TRBV25-1 and TRBJ2-1, with D hard to call. Trimming left V 5 bases short and J 0 bases short, with 2 bases between. The CDR3 extends over 12 amino acids. CDR1 is MGHDK, CDR2 SYGVNS, per germline. Here the CDR3 DNA reads TGTGCCAGCAGTCACTCCTACAATGAGCAGTTCTTC. Its translation is CASSHSYNEQFF.

The chain has TRBV13 and TRBJ2-1; 7 nucleotides agree with TRBD1. V lost 2 bases and J lost 10; bases outside the gene matches: 11. CDR1 is PRHDT, CDR2 FYEKMQ, per germline (reference sequence). The CDR3 is 15 amino acids. The CDR3 protein is CASSLRHRDRDEQFF. The CDR3 coding sequence is TGTGCCAGCAGCTTAAGACACCGCGACAGGGACGAGCAGTTCTTC.

In its sample, this clone was seen once. The chain joins TRBV5-1 to TRBJ1-5, with D possibly matching TRBD1 (5 bases). Per germline, CDR1 SGHRS and CDR2 YFSETQ. V gave up 2 bases and J gave up 4 bases, with 13 bases separating them. The CDR3 totals 15 residues. The CDR3 sequence: CASSLDSSPNQPQHF. The CDR3 DNA follows: TGCGCCAGCAGCTTAGACAGTTCCCCTAATCAGCCCCAGCATTTT.

The chain employs TRBV7-3 and TRBJ1-6, with a weak D call TRBD1 (5 bases). This CDR3 has 15 amino acids. Germline loops: CDR1 SGHTA, CDR2 FQGTGA. Trimming removed 4 bases from V and 9 bases from J, with 16 bases in between. This chain's CDR3 is CASSSSTDRPSPLHF. CDR3 in DNA: TGTGCCAGCAGCTCCTCGACAGACAGACCTTCACCCCTCCACTTT. The full variable domain, completed using reference TRBV7-3 and TRBJ1-6, is GAGVSQTPSNKVTEKGKYVELRCDPISGHTALYWYRQSLGQGPEFLIYFQGTGAADDSGLPNDRFFAVRPEGSVSTLKIQRTERGDSAVYLCASSSSTDRPSPLHFGNGTRLTVT.

The chain has TRBV5-1 and TRBJ2-2; D is unresolved. V was pared by 2 bases and J by 6 bases, with 5 bases between. The CDR3 sequence is 12 residues long. Germline CDR1 is SGHRS and CDR2 is YFSETQ. The CDR3 loop reads CASSLHPGELFF. CDR3 DNA: TGCGCCAGCAGCTTACACCCCGGGGAGCTGTTTTTT.